A single sample is the source of the 9 T cell receptor beta chains below, sequenced in a study of cytomegalovirus exposure and HLA in healthy donors. The PCR contained 60 Vbeta and 13 Jbeta primers. Profiling relied on immunoSEQ multiplex PCR, and the TCRdb table lists in-frame clones only, not all of them. The sample lists some 130,000 clones, about 74% occurring once. The material sequenced was PBMCs. The source of these receptors is a woman in her fifties or sixties in good health and CMV-seropositive.

This clone was counted once. The chain is built from TRBV7-2 and TRBJ2-5; D might be TRBD1 (6 bases). The J call may be faulty, since TRBJ2-7 better matches the DNA end. This CDR3 contains 13 residues. The V gene's germline CDR1 is SGHTA and CDR2 FQGNSA. CDR3: CASSSGQSYEQYF. CDR3 sequence (DNA): TGTGCCAGCAGCTCCGGACAGTCCTACGAGCAGTACTTC.

The rearrangement uses TRBV6-6 and TRBJ2-7; D gene unclear. This CDR3 contains 10 residues. Germline V lookup: CDR1 MNHNY, CDR2 SVGAGI (reference sequence). Trimming pared 11 bases from V and 2 bases from J, leaving 7 bases between. In DNA, the CDR3 is TGTGCCGCAGGAACCTACGAGCAGTACTTC. It is translated as CAAGTYEQYF.

The chain uses TRBV23-1 and TRBJ1-1; no clear D gene. TRBV23-1 is annotated as an ORF whose role is uncertain. The V gene lost 8 bases and the J gene lost 3 bases, with 10 bases spanning the gap. This CDR3 has 12 amino acids. CDR3 DNA: TGCGCCAGCGCCGGAGGTCACACTGAAGCTTTCTTT. The encoded protein is CASAGGHTEAFF.

This clone has only a few counts. The chain links TRBV7-2 to TRBJ2-1; TRBD2 agrees at 9 bases. The J segment lost 2 bases and the V segment lost 5 bases, leaving 10 bases of the junction unmatched. From germline, CDR1 is SGHTA and CDR2 FQGNSA. This CDR3 has 17 amino acids. In DNA, the CDR3 is TGTGCCAGCAGCCCAAGTCTGACTAGCGGAGCCTACAATGAGCAGTTCTTC. It encodes CASSPSLTSGAYNEQFF.

The rearrangement joins TRBV10-3 to TRBJ2-5; 11 bases are shared with TRBD2. V lost 1 base, J lost 7 bases, and 8 bases stayed unmatched. Germline values: CDR1 ENHRY, CDR2 SYGVKD. The CDR3 loop spans 16 amino acids. CDR3 in DNA: TGTGCCATCAGTGAGTGGGTAGCGGGGGGGCCCGGGACCCAGTACTTC. It encodes CAISEWVAGGPGTQYF.

The chain has TRBV9 and TRBJ1-2, with D maybe TRBD1 (5 bases). CDR1 SGDLS and CDR2 YYNGEE come from the germline V gene. This CDR3 region has 12 residues. Trimming stripped 3 bases from V and 4 bases from J, with 7 bases between. The CDR3 sequence: CASSEDSYGYTF. CDR3 nucleotide sequence: TGTGCCAGCAGCGAAGACAGCTATGGCTACACCTTC.

The V gene is TRBV19, the J gene TRBJ2-7, with D maybe TRBD2 (6 bases). Per the germline V gene, CDR1 is LNHDA and CDR2 is SQIVND (reference sequence). The V gene lost 5 bases and the J gene lost 3 bases, with 14 bases spanning the gap. The CDR3 runs 14 residues. The CDR3 loop is CASSLGLRDYEQYF. In DNA form, the CDR3 reads TGTGCCAGTAGTCTCGGCTTGCGGGACTACGAGCAGTACTTC. The variable domain in full, completed from reference TRBV19 and TRBJ2-7, reads DGGITQSPKYLFRKEGQNVTLSCEQNLNHDAMYWYRQDPGQGLRLIYYSQIVNDFQKGDIAEGYSVSREKKESFPLTVTSAQKNPTAFYLCASSLGLRDYEQYFGPGTRLTVT.

This chain joins TRBV29-1 and TRBJ2-5; TRBD1 aligns across 9 bases. This CDR3 contains 12 residues. Germline loops: CDR1 SQVTM, CDR2 ANQGSEA. The J segment lost 2 bases and the V segment lost 6 bases, leaving 1 base of the junction unmatched. The CDR3 loop is CSVTGGQETQYF. The CDR3 DNA sequence: TGCAGCGTGACAGGGGGGCAAGAGACCCAGTACTTC.

The genes are TRBV6-1 and TRBJ1-2, with 12 bases fitting TRBD1. CDR3 size: 19 residues. The germline CDR1 and CDR2 sequences are MNHNS and SASEGT. With V trimmed by 3 bases and J by 2 bases, 13 bases remained unmatched. CDR3 sequence: CASSEGLPGQGASNYGYTF. As DNA, the CDR3 is TGTGCCAGCAGTGAGGGATTACCGGGACAGGGGGCATCAAACTATGGCTACACCTTC.